This T cell receptor beta chain stems from a study of beta chain features in type 1 diabetes. The whole isolated RNA underwent reverse transcription, so sequencing captured expressed TCRB transcripts. Sequenced by immunoSEQ multiplex PCR; TCRdb stores in-frame clones only, minus some. The sample yields 230,000 or so clones, under 20% seen once. This clone was seen only a few times. Its antigen is not identified. Study results and caveats: Shortening that was moderate but significant affected the TCRB CDR3s of Type 1 diabetes patients in all four CD4+ subsets.

The sequence was obtained from a man younger than 40 with type 1 diabetes. The sample comprised naive CD4+ T cells from blood.

The CDR3 nucleotides read TGTGCCAGCTCACCACCCACCGCGGGCCAAGAGACCCAGTACTTC. Translated, it gives CASSPPTAGQETQYF. J is TRBJ2-5 and V is TRBV18; D might be TRBD2 (5 bases). Germline V gene lookup returns CDR1 KGHSH and CDR2 LQKENI. The CDR3 has 15 residues. V shed 0 bases and J shed 1 base, with 9 bases lying between them. The full variable domain, its missing parts supplied by reference TRBV18 and TRBJ2-5, is NAGVMQNPRHLVRRRGQEARLRCSPMKGHSHVYWYRQLPEEGLKFMVYLQKENIIDESGMPKERFSAEFPKEGPSILRIQQVVRGDSAAYFCASSPPTAGQETQYFGPGTRLLVL.